The 30 T cell receptor beta chains in this list originate from one sample, sequenced in a study of shared clonotypes between healthy human individuals. Profiling relied on immunoSEQ multiplex PCR, and the TCRdb table lists in-frame clones only, not all of them. Of 600,000 to 750,000 clones detected, around 72% appear once; the ten largest clones hold roughly 1.8%. What was sequenced was memory CD4+ T cells sorted from blood. Subset here: CD45RA-negative fraction. These TCRs come from a woman aged 25 to 39 in good health.

This clone was seen only a few times. This sequence joins TRBV28 and TRBJ1-2; D perhaps matches TRBD1 (5 bases). In germline, CDR1 is MDHEN, CDR2 SYDVKM. V lost 7 bases to trimming and J lost 4 bases, with 16 bases between them. The CDR3 totals 14 residues. The CDR3 here is CASMFGQGTYGYTF. CDR3 coding DNA: TGTGCCAGCATGTTCGGGCAGGGAACCTATGGCTACACCTTC.

This clone showed up just a few times. The chain recombines TRBV5-1 with TRBJ1-3; D unresolved. CDR1 SGHRS and CDR2 YFSETQ come from the germline V gene. CDR3 length equals 14 residues. Trimming took off 0 bases at V and 1 base at J, with 5 bases between the two ends. In DNA form, the CDR3 reads TGCGCCAGCAGCTTGGTAGGGTCTGGAAACACCATATATTTT. Translating it yields CASSLVGSGNTIYF. The whole variable domain, filled in from reference TRBV5-1 and TRBJ1-3, reads KAGVTQTPRYLIKTRGQQVTLSCSPISGHRSVSWYQQTPGQGLQFLFEYFSETQRNKGNFPGRFSGRQFSNSRSEMNVSTLELGDSALYLCASSLVGSGNTIYFGEGSWLTVV.

The V gene is TRBV6-5, the J gene TRBJ1-4, with D tentatively TRBD1 (6 bases). V shed 7 bases and J shed 7 bases, with 16 bases lying between them. Germline values: CDR1 MNHEY, CDR2 SVGAGI. The CDR3 consists of 14 residues. The CDR3: CASNDRQEGEKLFF. The CDR3 nucleotides are TGTGCCAGCAACGACAGACAGGAAGGTGAAAAACTGTTTTTT.

The V and J genes are TRBV5-1 and TRBJ1-2; D unresolved. Germline CDR1 and CDR2: SGHRS and YFSETQ. The CDR3 totals 14 residues. The V end was cut by 5 bases, the J end by 8 bases, with 19 bases between. CDR3 bases: TGCGCCAGCAGAACAGACCCCGCTGTTGGGGGCTACACCTTC. Its translation: CASRTDPAVGGYTF.

This rearrangement joins TRBV6-5 to TRBJ2-7; TRBD2 is a possible D gene (5 bases). This CDR3 is built from 14 residues. From germline, CDR1 is MNHEY and CDR2 SVGAGI. Trimming cost V 5 bases and J 4 bases, with 15 bases left between them. CDR3: CASSETDGLYEQYF. The DNA for the CDR3 is TGTGCCAGCAGTGAAACAGACGGACTTTACGAGCAGTACTTC.

The genes are TRBV28 and TRBJ2-1, with D unresolved. Trimming took off 2 bases at V and 5 bases at J, with 4 bases between the two ends. This CDR3 spans 12 amino acids. Germline lookup yields CDR1 MDHEN and CDR2 SYDVKM. This CDR3 reads CASSLMDNEQFF. In nucleotides, the CDR3 is TGTGCCAGCAGTTTAATGGACAATGAGCAGTTCTTC. The full variable domain, with the rest looked up from reference TRBV28 and TRBJ2-1, is DVKVTQSSRYLVKRTGEKVFLECVQDMDHENMFWYRQDPGLGLRLIYFSYDVKMKEKGDIPEGYSVSREKKERFSLILESASTNQTSMYLCASSLMDNEQFFGPGTRLTVL.

The chain joins TRBV10-3 to TRBJ2-5, with a tentative D call TRBD2 (6 bases). Deletions cut 4 bases from V and 2 bases from J, with 14 bases between. Germline assignment: CDR1 ENHRY and CDR2 SYGVKD. The CDR3 runs 15 residues. CDR3 nucleotide sequence: TGTGCCATCAGTGCAGACGGACTAAAGCAAGAGACCCAGTACTTC. Translating gives CAISADGLKQETQYF.

The chain combines TRBV28 with TRBJ1-3; 9 nucleotides match TRBD1. J lost 5 bases, V lost 6 bases, and 2 bases had no gene match. Germline-derived CDR1 and CDR2 are MDHEN and SYDVKM. CDR3 length: 13 residues. The CDR3 is CASRGTGRNTIYF. CDR3 nucleotide sequence: TGTGCCAGCAGGGGGACAGGGAGAAACACCATATATTTT. The full variable domain, its missing parts supplied by reference TRBV28 and TRBJ1-3, is DVKVTQSSRYLVKRTGEKVFLECVQDMDHENMFWYRQDPGLGLRLIYFSYDVKMKEKGDIPEGYSVSREKKERFSLILESASTNQTSMYLCASRGTGRNTIYFGEGSWLTVV.

Points on this clone: This could be a read error, since a much larger clone is one nucleotide away. The chain carries TRBV6-4 and TRBJ1-2; D unclear. Trimming stripped 5 bases from V and 0 bases from J, with 1 base between. Germline values: CDR1 MRHNA, CDR2 SNTAGT. This CDR3 region has 11 residues. CDR3: CASSSNYGYTF. The CDR3 coding sequence is TGTGCCAGCAGTTCTAACTATGGCTACACCTTC.

The V gene is TRBV29-1, the J gene TRBJ2-3; TRBD1 matches at 9 bases. The V gene's germline CDR1 is SQVTM and CDR2 ANQGSEA. This CDR3 contains 15 residues. Trimming cost V 8 bases and J 1 base; bases outside gene matches: 10. The DNA for the CDR3 is TGCAGCCCGACAGAAAGGACAGGGGGCACAGATACGCAGTATTTT. It yields the protein CSPTERTGGTDTQYF.

The chain is built from TRBV5-6 and TRBJ2-7; 8 positions agree with TRBD2. CDR1 and CDR2 from the germline V gene are SGHDT and YYEEEE. This CDR3 has 15 residues. J was trimmed by 1 base and V by 4 bases; bases with no gene match: 7. Here the CDR3 reads CASSPLGTRSYEQYF. CDR3 bases: TGTGCCAGCAGCCCGCTGGGGACTAGGTCCTACGAGCAGTACTTC. The whole variable domain, filled in from reference TRBV5-6 and TRBJ2-7, reads DAGVTQSPTHLIKTRGQQVTLRCSPKSGHDTVSWYQQALGQGPQFIFQYYEEEERQRGNFPDRFSGHQFPNYSSELNVNALLLGDSALYLCASSPLGTRSYEQYFGPGTRLTVT.

The chain is built from TRBV7-9 and TRBJ2-3; 8 bases align to TRBD1. The CDR3 is 16 residues long. Per germline, CDR1 SEHNR and CDR2 FQNEAQ (reference sequence). With 1 base clipped from V and 1 base from J, the junction kept 4 bases outside the gene matches. CDR3 region: CASSLDRGVRTDTQYF. As DNA, the CDR3 is TGTGCCAGCAGCTTAGACAGGGGGGTCCGCACAGATACGCAGTATTTT.

This clone was observed once. The same CDR3 can be traced to other DNA sequences in this sample. The J gene is TRBJ2-7, the V gene TRBV18; tentative D call: TRBD1 (5 bases). Trimming stripped 2 bases from V and 0 bases from J, with 5 bases between. Germline-derived CDR1 and CDR2 are KGHSH and LQKENI. The CDR3 consists of 13 residues. The CDR3 spells CASSPDSSYEQYF. In DNA, the CDR3 is TGTGCCAGCTCACCAGACAGCTCCTACGAGCAGTACTTC.

The chain joins TRBV5-1 to TRBJ2-3; TRBD1 is a possible D gene (5 bases). CDR3 length equals 14 residues. The V end lost 2 bases, the J end lost 0 bases, and 7 bases lay between the germline ends. CDR1 is SGHRS, CDR2 YFSETQ, per germline. In nucleotides, the CDR3 is TGCGCCAGCAGCTTAAGGGGAAGCACAGATACGCAGTATTTT. Its protein product is CASSLRGSTDTQYF.

The CDR3 loop is CASSAEKQQFF. The CDR3 DNA sequence: TGTGCCAGCAGCGCAGAGAAGCAGCAGTTCTTC. The gene calls are TRBV9 and TRBJ2-1; no definite D call. The V gene lost 3 bases and the J gene lost 11 bases, with 9 bases spanning the gap. Per the germline V gene, CDR1 is SGDLS and CDR2 is YYNGEE. The CDR3 extends over 11 amino acids.

This chain links TRBV18 with TRBJ1-1; tentative D call: TRBD1 (5 bases). The germline V and J ends were trimmed by 2 bases and 1 base, with 11 bases remaining between them. The CDR3 covers 15 residues. CDR1 KGHSH and CDR2 LQKENI come from the germline V gene. Written as DNA, the CDR3 is TGTGCCAGCTCACCAAGGGGACTGTGGAACACTGAAGCTTTCTTT. This codes for CASSPRGLWNTEAFF.

The chain uses TRBV4-1 and TRBJ2-7; 9 bases match TRBD1. The CDR3 covers 16 residues. The junction had 7 bases not matched to a gene; V was cut back by 0 bases and J by 4 bases. CDR1 and CDR2 (germline): MGHRA, YSYEKL. The CDR3 sequence is CASSQEGGTGLYEQYF. In DNA form, the CDR3 reads TGCGCCAGCAGCCAAGAGGGCGGGACAGGGTTATACGAGCAGTACTTC.

The V call is TRBV5-1, the J call TRBJ2-4, with D hard to call. This CDR3 region has 14 residues. V shed 4 bases and J shed 8 bases, with 16 bases lying between them. Germline lookup yields CDR1 SGHRS and CDR2 YFSETQ. CDR3 loop: CASSPPKAGDIQYF. The CDR3 coding sequence is TGCGCCAGCAGCCCTCCGAAGGCCGGAGACATTCAGTACTTC.

This sequence joins TRBV6-5 and TRBJ2-1; the D gene could be TRBD1 or TRBD2 (5 bases each). This CDR3 region has 15 residues. The germline gives CDR1 MNHEY, CDR2 SVGAGI. The ends were cut back, 6 bases at V and 10 bases at J, with 22 bases in the middle. CDR3 DNA: TGTGCCAGCAGAAAGACCGGGACGTCCCAACCCGAGCAGTTCTTC. The encoded protein is CASRKTGTSQPEQFF.

This clone was counted a few times. The gene calls are TRBV25-1 and TRBJ2-7, with D maybe TRBD2 (5 bases). With 4 bases removed from V and 2 bases from J, the gap between germline ends came to 12 bases. The CDR3 length is 14 residues. CDR1 and CDR2 from the germline V gene are MGHDK and SYGVNS. In nucleotides, the CDR3 is TGTGCCAGCAGTGGGTCGGGAATGACCTACGAGCAGTACTTC. Protein sequence: CASSGSGMTYEQYF.

The rearrangement uses TRBV28 and TRBJ1-5, with TRBD1 matching 7 bases. Germline V CDR1 and CDR2: MDHEN, SYDVKM. V lost 6 bases and J lost 0; bases outside the gene matches: 8. This CDR3 has 16 amino acids. CDR3 sequence reads: CASRSMTGNSNQPQHF. CDR3 in DNA: TGTGCCAGCAGATCGATGACAGGGAATAGCAATCAGCCCCAGCATTTT.

CDR3 sequence reads: CASSEWDGRAGGDTQYF. Written as DNA, the CDR3 is TGTGCCAGCAGTGAATGGGACGGGAGGGCCGGGGGAGATACGCAGTATTTT. The chain joins TRBV25-1 to TRBJ2-3, with 8 positions matching TRBD2. V was pared by 1 base and J by 5 bases, with 11 bases of the junction left unmatched. Germline lookup yields CDR1 MGHDK and CDR2 SYGVNS. This CDR3 comprises 17 residues.

The chain couples TRBV27 to TRBJ2-7; 9 bases are shared with TRBD2. The junction had 4 bases not matched to a gene; V was cut back by 4 bases and J by 0 bases. There are 15 residues in the CDR3. In germline, CDR1 is MNHEY, CDR2 SMNVEV (reference sequence). CDR3 sequence reads: CASSWRTSASYEQYF. CDR3 coding DNA: TGTGCCAGCAGTTGGCGGACTAGCGCCTCCTACGAGCAGTACTTC.

Of note for this clone: Other DNA sequences of this sample code for an identical CDR3. J is TRBJ2-6 and V is TRBV7-2; D uncertain. The ends were cut back, 1 base at V and 3 bases at J, with 4 bases in the middle. Germline CDR1 and CDR2: SGHTA and FQGNSA. This CDR3 is built from 14 residues. CDR3 DNA sequence: TGTGCCAGCAGCTTAGGCGGTGGGGCCAACGTCCTGACTTTC. Amino acids: CASSLGGGANVLTF.

This clone was detected once. The rearrangement uses TRBV11-2 and TRBJ2-5; 8 nucleotides match TRBD2. Trimming at V came to 4 bases and at J to 5 bases, leaving 9 bases not matched to a gene. The CDR3 length is 15 residues. Germline CDR1 reads SGHAT; CDR2 reads FQNNGV. The CDR3 reads CASSSQRERSETQYF. The CDR3 bases are TGTGCCAGCAGCTCCCAGCGGGAGAGGAGTGAGACCCAGTACTTC. Based on the CDR3 plus reference TRBV11-2 and TRBJ2-5, the full variable domain is EAGVAQSPRYKIIEKRQSVAFWCNPISGHATLYWYQQILGQGPKLLIQFQNNGVVDDSQLPKDRFSAERLKGVDSTLKIQPAKLEDSAVYLCASSSQRERSETQYFGPGTRLLVL.

The chain carries TRBV4-1 and TRBJ1-5, with D perhaps matching TRBD1 (6 bases). The CDR3 consists of 16 residues. V lost 0 bases and J 4 bases, leaving 13 bases between the germline ends. Germline CDR1 is MGHRA and CDR2 is YSYEKL. The CDR3 reads CASSQDGGGRNQPQHF. The CDR3, as DNA: TGCGCCAGCAGCCAAGATGGGGGCGGGAGGAATCAGCCCCAGCATTTT.

This clone showed up just a few times. The chain joins TRBV19 to TRBJ1-1; D unresolved. This CDR3 spans 13 amino acids. V was shortened by 6 bases and J by 0 bases, with 8 bases between the two germline ends. In germline, CDR1 is LNHDA, CDR2 SQIVND (reference sequence). The CDR3 sequence: CASSGFLNTEAFF. As DNA, the CDR3 is TGTGCCAGTAGCGGATTTTTGAACACTGAAGCTTTCTTT.

In DNA, the CDR3 is TGTGCCAGCAGGTCCGTACTAGCGAGTACCTACGAGCAGTACTTC. This codes for CASRSVLASTYEQYF. The chain is built from TRBV28 and TRBJ2-7, with 7 bases that match TRBD2. The CDR3 extends over 15 amino acids. CDR1 and CDR2 from the germline V gene are MDHEN and SYDVKM. Germline trimming cut 6 bases from V and 2 bases from J; bases unmatched to any gene: 10.

The CDR3 bases are TGTGCCAGCAGTTCACAGGGGAAACTGTTTTTT. Its protein is CASSSQGKLFF. The V call is TRBV6-6, the J call TRBJ1-4; TRBD1 agrees at 7 bases. The CDR3 consists of 11 residues. Germline CDR1 reads MNHNY; CDR2 reads SVGAGI (reference sequence). Unmatched junction bases numbered 1, after V lost 4 bases and J lost 11 bases.

The rearrangement links TRBV29-1 to TRBJ2-6; possible D gene TRBD1, 6 bases. Per the germline V gene, CDR1 is SQVTM and CDR2 is ANQGSEA. The CDR3 sequence is 12 residues long. Trimming pared 6 bases from V and 3 bases from J, leaving 6 bases between. The CDR3 sequence: CSVRGGANVLTF. The CDR3 bases are TGCAGCGTCAGGGGTGGGGCCAACGTCCTGACTTTC.